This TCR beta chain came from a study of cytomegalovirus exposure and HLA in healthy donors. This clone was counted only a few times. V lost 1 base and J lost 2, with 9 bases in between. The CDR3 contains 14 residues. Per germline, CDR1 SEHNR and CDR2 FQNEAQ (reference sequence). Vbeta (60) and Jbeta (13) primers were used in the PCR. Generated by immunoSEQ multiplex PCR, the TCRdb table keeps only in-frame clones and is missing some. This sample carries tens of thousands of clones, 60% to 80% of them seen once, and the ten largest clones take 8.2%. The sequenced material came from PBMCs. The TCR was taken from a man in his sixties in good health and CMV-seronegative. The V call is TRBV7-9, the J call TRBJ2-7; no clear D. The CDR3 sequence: CASSLVPEAYEQYF. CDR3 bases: TGTGCCAGCAGCTTAGTTCCAGAGGCCTACGAGCAGTACTTC.